The TCR beta chain under discussion was sequenced for a study of cytomegalovirus exposure and HLA in healthy donors. The PCR used 60 Vbeta and 13 Jbeta primers. Here immunoSEQ multiplex PCR was the method, and the copy in TCRdb shows in-frame clones only, minus some. The table shows 150,000 to 200,000 clones, with 70% to 80% occurring only once. The CDR3 covers 15 residues. The V and J ends lost 6 bases and 4 bases, in that order; junction bases with no gene match: 3. In germline, CDR1 is MNHEY, CDR2 SVGAGI. This TCR was sampled from a woman aged 45-65 years in good health and CMV-seronegative. The J gene is TRBJ1-6, the V gene TRBV6-5, with 10 bases that match TRBD1. The sample consisted of PBMCs. This CDR3 is CASSSGQGYNSPLHF. DNA for the CDR3: TGTGCCAGCAGCTCGGGACAGGGGTATAATTCACCCCTCCACTTT.